This entry lists 5 T cell receptor beta chains sequenced from one sample in a study of control samples from healthy donors and cancer patients. This table comes from immunoSEQ multiplex PCR, and its TCRdb copy is limited to in-frame clones, with some not included. The data show about 160,000 clones, just over 95% seen once. Sequenced material: blood. Source of these receptors: a woman aged 25 to 39 in good health.

V and J are TRBV25-1 and TRBJ1-6, with D perhaps matching TRBD1 (5 bases). Germline values: CDR1 MGHDK, CDR2 SYGVNS. This CDR3 region has 15 residues. Trimming cost V 3 bases and J 6 bases, with 12 bases left between them. DNA for the CDR3: TGTGCCAGCAGTGAGGGGGGTCGGGGTAATTCACCCCTCCACTTT. Amino acids: CASSEGGRGNSPLHF.

The chain carries TRBV19 and TRBJ2-4; 7 positions match TRBD1. Trimming took 5 bases from V and 6 from J; bases not matched to a gene: 4. Germline V lookup: CDR1 LNHDA, CDR2 SQIVND (reference sequence). The CDR3 length is 13 residues. CDR3 nucleotides: TGTGCCAGTAGTTCCCACAGGGGAAACATTCAGTACTTC. This encodes CASSSHRGNIQYF. Variable domain in full (rest from reference TRBV19 and TRBJ2-4): DGGITQSPKYLFRKEGQNVTLSCEQNLNHDAMYWYRQDPGQGLRLIYYSQIVNDFQKGDIAEGYSVSREKKESFPLTVTSAQKNPTAFYLCASSSHRGNIQYFGAGTRLSVL.

This clone was seen a single time. This CDR3 reads CASSNTGLAVSPGELFF. The DNA of the CDR3 is TGTGCCAGCAGCAATACCGGACTAGCGGTATCTCCCGGGGAGCTGTTTTTT. The chain employs TRBV7-9 and TRBJ2-2; 10 positions match TRBD2. V lost 5 bases and J lost 6; bases outside the gene matches: 12. In germline, CDR1 is SEHNR, CDR2 FQNEAQ (reference sequence). The CDR3 sequence is 17 residues long.

This clone occurred once. This chain uses TRBV5-1 with TRBJ2-3, with 8 nucleotides matching TRBD2. J was trimmed by 0 bases and V by 0 bases; bases with no gene match: 6. This CDR3 is built from 17 residues. Germline V gene lookup returns CDR1 SGHRS and CDR2 YFSETQ. The CDR3 spells CASSLGDLAGSTDTQYF. In DNA, the CDR3 is TGCGCCAGCAGCTTGGGGGACTTAGCGGGAAGCACAGATACGCAGTATTTT.

This chain uses TRBV2 with TRBJ2-1; 8 bases agree with TRBD1. The CDR3 totals 13 residues. Germline V lookup: CDR1 SNHLY, CDR2 FYNNEI. V dropped 6 bases and J dropped 6; count of bases not matched to a gene: 4. The CDR3 DNA reads TGTGCCAGCAGGACGACAGGGGTCAATGAGCAGTTCTTC. As protein: CASRTTGVNEQFF.